These 11 T cell receptor beta chains came from one sample sequenced in a study of identical twins. TCRdb recomputed calls from the 5' RACE reads with MiXCR, one row per CDR3 protein. The sample lists around 100,000 distinct CDR3 sequences, 4.5% to 6.5% seen once, with approximately 12% in the top ten. Sequencing was done on a sample of memory T cells sorted from blood. The receptors stem from a woman between 45 and 60 years old in good health.

This clonotype was seen only a few times. The genes are TRBV12-3 or TRBV12-4 and TRBJ1-6; D may be TRBD1 (5 bases). The CDR3 consists of 16 residues. V was pared by 4 bases and J by 6 bases, with 16 bases between. CDR3 protein: CASSSRGALINSPLHF. The CDR3 DNA reads as TGTGCCAGCAGTTCACGAGGGGCCCTTATTAATTCACCCCTCCACTTT.

This clonotype showed up many times. This chain uses TRBV7-7 with TRBJ2-3; D remains ambiguous. The CDR3 has 15 residues. CDR1 and CDR2 (germline): SSHAT, FNYEAQ (reference sequence). Trimming took off 0 bases at V and 0 bases at J, with 7 bases between the two ends. CDR3 protein: CASSLAPHSTDTQYF. The CDR3 nucleotides are TGTGCCAGCAGCTTAGCCCCACATAGCACAGATACGCAGTATTTT.

This clonotype was found a few times. The chain employs TRBV5-1 and TRBJ2-3, with D possibly being TRBD2 (6 bases). The ends were cut back, 4 bases at V and 4 bases at J, with 16 bases in the middle. From germline, CDR1 is SGHRS and CDR2 YFSETQ. This CDR3 has 15 amino acids. In DNA form, the CDR3 reads TGCGCCAGCAGCCTGAGCGCTAGCGTACCAGATACGCAGTATTTT. Its translation: CASSLSASVPDTQYF. Full variable domain (rest looked up from reference TRBV5-1 and TRBJ2-3): KAGVTQTPRYLIKTRGQQVTLSCSPISGHRSVSWYQQTPGQGLQFLFEYFSETQRNKGNFPGRFSGRQFSNSRSEMNVSTLELGDSALYLCASSLSASVPDTQYFGPGTRLTVL.

This clonotype was detected many times. The gene calls are TRBV3-1 and TRBJ2-1; D not resolved. Germline CDR1 is LGHDT and CDR2 is YNNKEL (reference sequence). V was clipped by 0 bases and J by 0 bases, with 6 bases between them. The CDR3 length is 15 residues. The CDR3 loop reads CASSQETGSYNEQFF. CDR3 bases: TGTGCCAGCAGCCAAGAGACGGGCTCCTACAATGAGCAGTTCTTC.

There are many counts of this clonotype. The rearrangement joins TRBV9 to TRBJ2-2; D is uncertain. The V gene lost 0 bases and the J gene lost 7 bases, with 4 bases spanning the gap. From germline, CDR1 is SGDLS and CDR2 YYNGEE. This CDR3 has 12 amino acids. CDR3 bases: TGTGCCAGCAGCGTAGATGGCGGGGAGCTGTTTTTT. Translating gives CASSVDGGELFF.

This clonotype was counted many times. V is TRBV25-1 and J is TRBJ2-7; D not certain. CDR3 length equals 15 residues. The V end was cut by 5 bases, the J end by 5 bases, with 19 bases between. The V gene's germline CDR1 is MGHDK and CDR2 SYGVNS. In nucleotides, the CDR3 is TGTGCCAGCAGTCGTCCCGGGTCTAAGGGAAACGAGCAGTACTTC. The encoded protein is CASSRPGSKGNEQYF.

At least ten counts were recorded for this clonotype. The V call is TRBV11-2, the J call TRBJ1-2; D remains ambiguous. V lost 1 base and J lost 2, with 8 bases in between. This CDR3 has 14 residues. Germline CDR1 SGHAT, CDR2 FQNNGV. The CDR3 nucleotides read TGTGCCAGCAGCTTAGCCGACATGAACTATGGCTACACCTTC. Protein sequence: CASSLADMNYGYTF. Filled out from reference TRBV11-2 and TRBJ1-2, the complete variable domain reads EAGVAQSPRYKIIEKRQSVAFWCNPISGHATLYWYQQILGQGPKLLIQFQNNGVVDDSQLPKDRFSAERLKGVDSTLKIQPAKLEDSAVYLCASSLADMNYGYTFGSGTRLTVV.

This clonotype was recorded a few times. The rearrangement links TRBV12-3 or TRBV12-4 to TRBJ2-2; TRBD2 agrees at 10 bases. This CDR3 spans 18 amino acids. With V trimmed by 7 bases and J by 2 bases, 13 bases remained unmatched. CDR3 coding DNA: TGTGCCAGCACGCCCCTTCCTACTAGCGGGGCAAACACCGGGGAGCTGTTTTTT. Amino acid sequence: CASTPLPTSGANTGELFF.

This clonotype was detected ten times or more. The V gene is TRBV3-1, the J gene TRBJ2-1; no firm D call. Trimming took off 2 bases at V and 7 bases at J, with 3 bases between the two ends. CDR3 length: 11 amino acids. In germline, CDR1 is LGHDT, CDR2 YNNKEL (reference sequence). This chain's CDR3 is CASSQRNEQFF. CDR3 sequence (DNA): TGTGCCAGCAGCCAAAGGAATGAGCAGTTCTTC.

This clonotype was recorded at least ten times. The CDR3 region has the DNA TGTGCCAGCAGCCACCTAGCGGGAGCGAACACCGGGGAGCTGTTTTTT. As protein: CASSHLAGANTGELFF. The J gene is TRBJ2-2, the V gene TRBV11-2; 10 positions agree with TRBD2. The CDR3 is made up of 16 amino acids. V dropped 5 bases and J dropped 0; count of bases not matched to a gene: 3. The germline V gene encodes CDR1 SGHAT and CDR2 FQNNGV.

The chain couples TRBV11-3 to TRBJ2-1, with 13 bases fitting TRBD2. Germline loops: CDR1 SGHNT, CDR2 YENEEA. J lost 4 bases, V lost 0 bases, and 3 bases had no gene match. The CDR3 is 17 residues long. The DNA for the CDR3 is TGTGCCAGCAGCTTAGACAGGGGACTAGCGGGATACAATGAGCAGTTCTTC. Translation gives CASSLDRGLAGYNEQFF. Filled out from reference TRBV11-3 and TRBJ2-1, the complete variable domain reads EAGVVQSPRYKIIEKKQPVAFWCNPISGHNTLYWYLQNLGQGPELLIRYENEEAVDDSQLPKDRFSAERLKGVDSTLKIQPAELGDSAVYLCASSLDRGLAGYNEQFFGPGTRLTVL.